The TCR beta chain described here comes from a study of blood T cells in healthy people across ages. Combining a sample-barcoded 5' primer with a J-beta primer mix, a second PCR ran for 7 to 11 cycles. Every cDNA molecule bore a tag from a template-switch adaptor containing 12 random nucleotides. TCRdb ran MiXCR on the 5' RACE reads and lists one entry per CDR3 protein. The sample lists roughly 1,800,000 distinct CDR3 sequences, less than 50% seen once, with approximately 2% in the top ten. There are a few counts of this clonotype. The CDR3 length is 13 residues. From germline, CDR1 is MNHEY and CDR2 SVGAGI. With 5 bases clipped from V and 3 bases from J, the junction kept 3 bases outside the gene matches.

This chain connects TRBV6-5 to TRBJ1-2, with 7 bases that match TRBD1. The receptor was isolated from a woman aged 40 to 50 in good health. Sequencing was performed on blood. The CDR3 protein is CASSQQGYYGYTF. Written as DNA, the CDR3 is TGTGCCAGCAGTCAACAGGGGTACTATGGCTACACCTTC.